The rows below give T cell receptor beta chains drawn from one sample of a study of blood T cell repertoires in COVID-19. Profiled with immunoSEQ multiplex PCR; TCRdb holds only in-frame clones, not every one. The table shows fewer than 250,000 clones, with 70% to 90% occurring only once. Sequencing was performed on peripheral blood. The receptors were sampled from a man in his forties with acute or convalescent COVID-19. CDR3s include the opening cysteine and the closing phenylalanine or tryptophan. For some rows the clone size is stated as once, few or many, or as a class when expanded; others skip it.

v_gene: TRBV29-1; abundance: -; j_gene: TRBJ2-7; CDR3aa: CSGFQGYEQYF
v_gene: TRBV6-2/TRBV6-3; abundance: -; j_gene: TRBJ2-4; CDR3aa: CASSSPLAGGAKNIQYF
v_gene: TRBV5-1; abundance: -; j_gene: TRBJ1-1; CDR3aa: CASSSQGAGNTEAFF
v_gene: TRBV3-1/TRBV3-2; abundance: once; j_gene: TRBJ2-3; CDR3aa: CASSPRQGASDTQYF
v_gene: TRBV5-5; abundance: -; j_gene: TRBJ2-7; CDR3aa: CASSHRAIYEQYF
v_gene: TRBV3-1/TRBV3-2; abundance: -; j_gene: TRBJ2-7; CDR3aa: CASSQAGDGEQYF
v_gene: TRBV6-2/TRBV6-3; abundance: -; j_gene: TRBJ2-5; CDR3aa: CASSSGLAGGPEETQYF
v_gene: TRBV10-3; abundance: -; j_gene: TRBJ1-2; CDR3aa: CAISGTSDRRNGYTF
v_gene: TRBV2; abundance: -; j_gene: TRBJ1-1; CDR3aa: CASSSQGWDTEAFF
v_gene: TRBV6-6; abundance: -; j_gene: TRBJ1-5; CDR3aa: CASSNLQGALNQPQHF
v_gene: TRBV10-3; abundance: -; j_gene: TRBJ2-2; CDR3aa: CAISESSTGELFF
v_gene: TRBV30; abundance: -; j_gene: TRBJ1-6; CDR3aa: CAWSGGGNSPLHF
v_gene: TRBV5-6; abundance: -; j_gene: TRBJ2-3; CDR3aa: CASSVGLARSTDTQYF
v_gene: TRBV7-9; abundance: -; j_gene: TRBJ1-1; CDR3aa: CASSLEPGEAFF
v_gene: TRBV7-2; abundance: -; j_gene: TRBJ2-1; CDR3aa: CASSSTPGLARNEQFF
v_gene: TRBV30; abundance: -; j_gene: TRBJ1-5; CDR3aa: CAWTRGGALSNQPQHF
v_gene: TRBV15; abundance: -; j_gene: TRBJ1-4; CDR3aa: CATSRGGATNEKLFF
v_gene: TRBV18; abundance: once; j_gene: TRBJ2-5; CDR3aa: CASSIIREETQYF
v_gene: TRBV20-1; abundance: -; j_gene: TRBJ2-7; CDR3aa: CSASDAGDLYEQYF
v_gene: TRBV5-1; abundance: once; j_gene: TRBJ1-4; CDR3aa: CASSTGQNEKLFF
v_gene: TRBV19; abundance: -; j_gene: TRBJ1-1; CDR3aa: CASSILRPGLNTEAFF
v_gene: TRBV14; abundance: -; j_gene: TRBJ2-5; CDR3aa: CASSPGQGNILETQYF
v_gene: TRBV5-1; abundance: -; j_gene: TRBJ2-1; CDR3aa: CASSLEGNEQFF
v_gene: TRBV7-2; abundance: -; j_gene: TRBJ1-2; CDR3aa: CASSLVGSGQFYGYTF
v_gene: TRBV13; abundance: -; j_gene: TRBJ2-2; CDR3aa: CASSLRTPTNTGELFF
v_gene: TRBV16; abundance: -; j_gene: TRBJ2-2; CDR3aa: CASSPSDRVDYGELFF
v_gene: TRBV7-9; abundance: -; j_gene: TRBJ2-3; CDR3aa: CASSPRTSGGDTQYF
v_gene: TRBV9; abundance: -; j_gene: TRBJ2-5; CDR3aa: CASSESGGGGETQYF
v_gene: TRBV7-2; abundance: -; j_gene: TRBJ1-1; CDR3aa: CASSRRGITEAFF
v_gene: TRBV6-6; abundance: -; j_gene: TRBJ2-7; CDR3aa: CASSPQGPNYEQYF
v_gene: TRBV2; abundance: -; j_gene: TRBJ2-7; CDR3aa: CASSHPSGGDYEQYF
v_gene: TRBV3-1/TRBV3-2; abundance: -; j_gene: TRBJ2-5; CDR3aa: CASSRPSIAGQGTQYF
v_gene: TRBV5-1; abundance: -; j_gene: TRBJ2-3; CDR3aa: CASSFGAGVTDTQYF
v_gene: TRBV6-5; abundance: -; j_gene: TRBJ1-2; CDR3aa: CASRPDRGVGGYTF
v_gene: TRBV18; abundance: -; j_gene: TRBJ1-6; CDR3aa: CASSRQAGPNSPLHF
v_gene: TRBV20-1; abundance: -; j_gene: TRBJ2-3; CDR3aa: CSASALRTDTQYF
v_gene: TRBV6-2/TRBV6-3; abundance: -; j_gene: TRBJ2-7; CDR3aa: CASSYSGTAYEQYF
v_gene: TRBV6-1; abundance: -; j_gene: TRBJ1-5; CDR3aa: CASSDRDLNQPQHF
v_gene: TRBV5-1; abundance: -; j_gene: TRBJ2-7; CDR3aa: CASSPTGEYEQYF
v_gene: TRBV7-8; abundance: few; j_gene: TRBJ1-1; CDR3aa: CASSLAGTIRNAFF
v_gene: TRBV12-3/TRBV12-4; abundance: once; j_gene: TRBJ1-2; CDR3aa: CASSWDSEYGYTF
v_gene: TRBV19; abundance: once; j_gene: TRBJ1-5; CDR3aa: CASSDGSSADQPQHF
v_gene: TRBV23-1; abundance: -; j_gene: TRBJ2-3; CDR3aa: CASSQSQAGVSTDTQYF
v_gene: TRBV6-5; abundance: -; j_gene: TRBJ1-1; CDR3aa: CASRGHTEAFF
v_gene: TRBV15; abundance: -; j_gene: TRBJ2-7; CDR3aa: CATASGGTSYEQYF
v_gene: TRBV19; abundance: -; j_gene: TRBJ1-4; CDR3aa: CASSDRAEVEKLFF
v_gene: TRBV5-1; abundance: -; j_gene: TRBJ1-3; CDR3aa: CASSPRVPWDSGNTIYF
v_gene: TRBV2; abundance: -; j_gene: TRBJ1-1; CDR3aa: CASSINRGFGEAFF
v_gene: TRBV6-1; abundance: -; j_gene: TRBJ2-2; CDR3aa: CASSGVWGLKTGELFF
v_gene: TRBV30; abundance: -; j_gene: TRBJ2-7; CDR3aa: CAWTGLSYEQYF
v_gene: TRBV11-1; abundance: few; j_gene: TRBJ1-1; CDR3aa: CASSLNTEAFF
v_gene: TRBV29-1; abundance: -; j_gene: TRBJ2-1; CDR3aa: CSVEDVRSSYNEQFF
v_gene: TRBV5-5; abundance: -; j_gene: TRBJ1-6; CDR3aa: CASSDRGSSPLHF
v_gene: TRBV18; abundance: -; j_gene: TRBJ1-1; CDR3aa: CASSPPTTAGEAFF
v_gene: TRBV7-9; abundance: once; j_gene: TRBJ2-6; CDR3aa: CASSWTGASSGANVLTF
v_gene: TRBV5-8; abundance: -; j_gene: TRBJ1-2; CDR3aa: CASSSRLSLTGVYGYTF
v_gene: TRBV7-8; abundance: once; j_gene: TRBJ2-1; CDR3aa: CASSLGEKIPYNEQFF
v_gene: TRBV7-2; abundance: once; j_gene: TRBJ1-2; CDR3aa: CASSLTTAGYYGYTF
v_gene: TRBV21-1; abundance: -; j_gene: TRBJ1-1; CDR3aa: CASKHDSKEGTEEGEAFF
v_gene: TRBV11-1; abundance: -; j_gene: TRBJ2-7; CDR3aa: CASSLAFTGFPYEQYF